This T cell receptor (beta chain) was obtained from a study of spatial heterogeneity in lung cancer. Study-wide background: Where available, sequencing covered follow-up PBMC samples, taken at a median of around 2 years after resection. Study-wide findings and caveats: Detection of ubiquitous tumor TCRs in blood was higher at resection than follow-up.

The CDR3 is 17 amino acids. Germline lookup yields CDR1 ENHRY and CDR2 SYGVKD. The V end lost 2 bases, the J end lost 0 bases, and 15 bases lay between the germline ends. Time point specified: blood at routine non-recurrence follow-up after resection. The sequenced material consisted of unsorted whole RNA from tumor, nontumor lung or frozen PBMC. Only a few counts were recorded for this clonotype. Its antigen is unidentified. Individually, TCR cDNA molecules were each labelled with a unique molecular identifier. TCRdb ran MiXCR on the 5' RACE reads and lists one entry per CDR3 protein. The repertoire holds 43,000 or so distinct CDR3 sequences, 10% to 15% seen once, with under 35% in the top ten.

The V call is TRBV10-3, the J call TRBJ2-3; perhaps TRBD2 as D (6 bases). This TCR came from a male donor with early-stage non-small cell lung cancer. The sequences come from PBMCs, collected at follow-up. The CDR3 bases are TGTGCCATCAGTGAGGGATCGGCGGGGTTTAGCACAGATACGCAGTATTTT. Its translation is CAISEGSAGFSTDTQYF.